A single sample gave rise to the 30 T cell receptor beta chains below, sequenced in a study of shared clonotypes between healthy human individuals. Generated by immunoSEQ multiplex PCR, the TCRdb table keeps only in-frame clones and is missing some. Of under 1,100,000 clones listed, 78% are singletons. Material: memory CD4+ T cells from PBMCs. Subset of the sample: CD45RA-negative fraction. All receptors derive from a man between 18 and 29 years old in good health. Some clones in this sample may be carry-over from other donors' samples.

A remark on this clone: The sample holds other DNA sequences that translate to the same CDR3. The gene calls are TRBV28 and TRBJ2-7, with no clear D. From germline, CDR1 is MDHEN and CDR2 SYDVKM. This CDR3 region has 13 residues. V was trimmed by 5 bases and J by 0 bases, leaving 8 bases between them. The CDR3 DNA reads TGTGCCAGCAGTACAACTAACTCCTACGAGCAGTACTTC. Translating gives CASSTTNSYEQYF.

The chain uses TRBV20-1 and TRBJ2-5; the match to TRBD1 covers 7 bases. The CDR3 has 10 residues. CDR1 DFQATT and CDR2 SNEGSKA come from the germline V gene (reference sequence). With 7 bases clipped from V and 4 bases from J, the junction kept 0 bases outside the gene matches. CDR3 DNA sequence: TGCAGTGGGGACAGAGAGACCCAGTACTTC. Protein sequence: CSGDRETQYF.

The gene calls are TRBV6-6 and TRBJ2-7; 7 nucleotides align to TRBD1. Germline CDR1 and CDR2: MNHNY and SVGAGI (reference sequence). Trimming took 5 bases from V and 3 from J; bases not matched to a gene: 10. This CDR3 region has 15 residues. The CDR3 sequence is CASSHPGQVSYEQYF. CDR3 DNA sequence: TGTGCCAGCAGTCACCCCGGACAGGTTAGCTACGAGCAGTACTTC.

The V gene is TRBV19, the J gene TRBJ2-1, with D hard to call. With 1 base removed from V and 2 bases from J, the gap between germline ends came to 9 bases. The CDR3 has 15 residues. Germline V CDR1 and CDR2: LNHDA, SQIVND (reference sequence). CDR3 amino acids: CASSIVTGAYNEQFF. CDR3 bases: TGTGCCAGTAGTATAGTCACCGGCGCCTACAATGAGCAGTTCTTC. Based on the CDR3 plus reference TRBV19 and TRBJ2-1, the full variable domain is DGGITQSPKYLFRKEGQNVTLSCEQNLNHDAMYWYRQDPGQGLRLIYYSQIVNDFQKGDIAEGYSVSREKKESFPLTVTSAQKNPTAFYLCASSIVTGAYNEQFFGPGTRLTVL.

As to this clone: The junction departs from the called germline gene at one end, perhaps through a read error. The chain links TRBV10-3 to TRBJ2-2; 7 bases are a match to TRBD1. From germline, CDR1 is ENHRY and CDR2 SYGVKD. CDR3 length equals 15 residues. Here the CDR3 DNA reads TGTGCCAGCAGTGAGATTGGACAGGCCTCCGGGGAGCTGTTTTTT. It specifies CASSEIGQASGELFF.

Only one count was recorded for this clone. J is TRBJ2-1 and V is TRBV5-3, with D possibly called TRBD1 or TRBD2 (5 bases each). TRBV5-3 is recorded as an ORF, its role being uncertain. Trimming left V 1 base short and J 6 bases short, with 17 bases between. CDR3 length: 16 amino acids. The CDR3 DNA sequence: TGTGCCAGAAGCTTGTCGGCCGGGGACCGACGCAATGAGCAGTTCTTC. Translating it yields CARSLSAGDRRNEQFF.

The V call is TRBV6-1, the J call TRBJ1-5; D gene unclear. The CDR3 is 13 amino acids. Per the germline V gene, CDR1 is MNHNS and CDR2 is SASEGT. Trimming cost V 1 base and J 9 bases, with 10 bases left between them. The DNA for the CDR3 is TGTGCCAGCAGTGAAGAGTTTCTAGGGCCCCAGCATTTT. Amino acid sequence: CASSEEFLGPQHF.

CDR3 amino acids: CASSETGGSEAFF. In DNA form, the CDR3 reads TGTGCCAGCAGCGAAACAGGGGGTTCTGAAGCTTTCTTT. This chain uses TRBV7-9 with TRBJ1-1; 8 nucleotides agree with TRBD1. Germline values: CDR1 SEHNR, CDR2 FQNEAQ (reference sequence). The CDR3 spans 13 residues. V shed 5 bases and J 6 bases; nucleotides not matched to a gene: 5.

The chain has TRBV19 and TRBJ2-1, with D perhaps assigned TRBD1 or TRBD2 (6 bases each). Trimming took off 7 bases at V and 2 bases at J, with 9 bases between the two ends. CDR3 length: 13 residues. Germline V gives CDR1 LNHDA, CDR2 SQIVND (reference sequence). In DNA form, the CDR3 reads TGTGCCAGTACGCGGGACACCTACAATGAGCAGTTCTTC. Translated, it gives CASTRDTYNEQFF.

A single count supports this clone. The chain combines TRBV6-5 with TRBJ1-2, with 10 bases matching TRBD1. The CDR3 runs 15 residues. The J segment lost 8 bases and the V segment lost 0 bases, leaving 6 bases of the junction unmatched. Germline V gene lookup returns CDR1 MNHEY and CDR2 SVGAGI. CDR3 bases: TGTGCCAGCAGTTACTCCGCGGGGACAGGGGTGGGCTACACCTTC. This sequence encodes CASSYSAGTGVGYTF.

The chain employs TRBV5-5 and TRBJ2-5; 8 nucleotides match TRBD1. Losses at the gene ends were 0 bases for V and 4 bases for J; bases not matched to a gene: 8. Germline V gives CDR1 SGHKS, CDR2 YYEKEE (reference sequence). CDR3 size: 16 residues. The CDR3 nucleotides are TGTGCCAGCAGCTTGGCCGCTCGGACAGGGACAGAGACCCAGTACTTC. This gives the protein CASSLAARTGTETQYF.

The V gene is TRBV29-1, the J gene TRBJ1-1; TRBD1 agrees at 7 bases. CDR3 length: 13 residues. The junction had 5 bases not matched to a gene; V was cut back by 7 bases and J by 0 bases. The germline V gene has CDR1 SQVTM and CDR2 ANQGSEA. The CDR3 coding sequence is TGCAGCGGTATGGGACAGTTGAACACTGAAGCTTTCTTT. Protein sequence: CSGMGQLNTEAFF.

The chain couples TRBV11-1 to TRBJ2-6; 7 positions match TRBD1. Germline V gene sequence: CDR1 SGHAT, CDR2 FQDESV (reference sequence). Trimming removed 5 bases from V and 0 bases from J; junction bases left unmatched: 4. This CDR3 region has 16 residues. CDR3: CASSVTGASGANVLTF. The CDR3 DNA follows: TGTGCCAGCAGCGTAACAGGGGCCTCTGGGGCCAACGTCCTGACTTTC.

The chain carries TRBV4-3 and TRBJ2-1, with a possible D match to TRBD1 (6 bases). In germline, CDR1 is LGHNA, CDR2 YSLEER. Trimming cost V 0 bases and J 4 bases, with 10 bases left between them. The CDR3 is 15 amino acids. The CDR3 sequence: CASSQEGRGYNEQFF. CDR3 coding DNA: TGCGCCAGCAGCCAAGAGGGCAGGGGATACAATGAGCAGTTCTTC.

The chain links TRBV29-1 to TRBJ2-2; 7 bases are a match to TRBD1. V gave up 6 bases and J gave up 1 base; unmatched junction bases: 2. The CDR3 runs to 13 residues. CDR1 is SQVTM and CDR2 is ANQGSEA in the germline V gene. Here the CDR3 DNA reads TGCAGCGTAAACAGGGGGAACACCGGGGAGCTGTTTTTT. This translates into CSVNRGNTGELFF.

This clone was found a few times. The chain combines TRBV19 with TRBJ2-2; 9 nucleotides agree with TRBD2. Germline-derived CDR1 and CDR2 are LNHDA and SQIVND (reference sequence). The CDR3 runs to 16 residues. J gave up 4 bases and V 3 bases, and 6 bases lay outside the gene matches. The CDR3 DNA follows: TGTGCCAGTAGTATTCTCGCGGGAGGGACCACCGGGGAGCTGTTTTTT. Translation gives CASSILAGGTTGELFF.

Remarks on this clone: In the same sample, other DNA sequences code for this CDR3. The chain joins TRBV5-1 to TRBJ2-5; perhaps TRBD2 as D (5 bases). The V and J ends lost 1 base and 2 bases respectively, with 12 bases between them. CDR1 SGHRS and CDR2 YFSETQ come from the germline V gene. The length of the CDR3 is 15 residues. The CDR3 bases are TGCGCCAGCAGCTTGTTGGGCACTAGACAAGAGACCCAGTACTTC. It specifies CASSLLGTRQETQYF.

About this clone: Within the sample, other DNA sequences also encode this same CDR3. CDR3 protein: CASSPPGQIYEQYF. The CDR3 region has the DNA TGCGCCAGCAGCCCACCGGGACAGATCTACGAGCAGTACTTC. The chain couples TRBV5-1 to TRBJ2-7, with 7 positions matching TRBD1. Germline CDR1 SGHRS, CDR2 YFSETQ. The V segment lost 4 bases and the J segment 3 bases; nucleotides outside the gene matches: 7. The CDR3 runs 14 residues.

V usage is TRBV7-3 and J usage is TRBJ2-2, with 7 bases that match TRBD2. Germline lookup yields CDR1 SGHTA and CDR2 FQGTGA. The V gene end was trimmed by 4 bases and the J gene end by 7 bases; junction bases not matched to a gene: 3. There are 13 residues in the CDR3. The CDR3 spells CASSSSGVGELFF. CDR3 coding DNA: TGTGCCAGCAGCTCAAGCGGGGTCGGGGAGCTGTTTTTT.

This sequence joins TRBV5-1 and TRBJ1-1; 8 bases align to TRBD1. Germline CDR1 SGHRS, CDR2 YFSETQ. V lost 4 bases to trimming and J lost 3 bases; unmatched junction nucleotides: 8. The CDR3 runs 15 residues. As DNA, the CDR3 is TGCGCCAGCAGCAGGACAGGGATGGAGGACACTGAAGCTTTCTTT. Translation: CASSRTGMEDTEAFF. The complete variable domain, with remaining parts taken from reference TRBV5-1 and TRBJ1-1, reads KAGVTQTPRYLIKTRGQQVTLSCSPISGHRSVSWYQQTPGQGLQFLFEYFSETQRNKGNFPGRFSGRQFSNSRSEMNVSTLELGDSALYLCASSRTGMEDTEAFFGQGTRLTVV.

V and J are TRBV4-3 and TRBJ2-7; tentatively, D is TRBD1 (6 bases). Germline V gene sequence: CDR1 LGHNA, CDR2 YSLEER. The CDR3 sequence is 15 residues long. Trimming cost V 0 bases and J 8 bases, with 17 bases left between them. The CDR3, as DNA: TGCGCCAGCAGCCAAGATCGGTCAGGGGAAATAAAGCAGTACTTC. It encodes CASSQDRSGEIKQYF.

The J gene is TRBJ2-7, the V gene TRBV10-3; 7 bases align to TRBD1. Germline-derived CDR1 and CDR2 are ENHRY and SYGVKD. The CDR3 spans 15 residues. Trimming removed 3 bases from V and 3 bases from J; junction bases left unmatched: 8. For the CDR3, the DNA is TGTGCCATCAGTGACGCTCGGGACAGTCTCTACGAGCAGTACTTC. Protein product: CAISDARDSLYEQYF.

The chain combines TRBV9 with TRBJ1-2; D not resolved. Germline V gene lookup returns CDR1 SGDLS and CDR2 YYNGEE. The V gene lost 4 bases and the J gene lost 8 bases, with 33 bases spanning the gap. There are 19 residues in the CDR3. The CDR3, as DNA: TGTGCCAGCAGCCGAGATCCCGGAAGGGTTGCGGGCGCCTCGAAAGGCTACACCTTC. Its translation: CASSRDPGRVAGASKGYTF.

The rearrangement joins TRBV7-9 to TRBJ2-5; D is unresolved. From germline, CDR1 is SEHNR and CDR2 FQNEAQ (reference sequence). V was clipped by 5 bases and J by 0 bases, with 7 bases between them. The CDR3 has 13 residues. CDR3 nucleotide sequence: TGTGCCAGCAGCACCAGAAACCAAGAGACCCAGTACTTC. The encoded protein is CASSTRNQETQYF.

This chain joins TRBV5-6 and TRBJ2-7; no firm D call. The V end was cut by 1 base, the J end by 0 bases, with 8 bases between. This CDR3 region has 14 residues. Germline CDR1 is SGHDT and CDR2 is YYEEEE. CDR3 sequence (DNA): TGTGCCAGCAGCTTGTGGCAGACCTCCTACGAGCAGTACTTC. Translation gives CASSLWQTSYEQYF.

This clone was seen only a few times. V gene TRBV5-1 combines with J gene TRBJ1-5; D remains ambiguous. Germline V CDR1 and CDR2: SGHRS, YFSETQ. Deletions cut 0 bases from V and 7 bases from J, with 2 bases between. CDR3 length: 11 residues. This CDR3 reads CASSLDQPQHF. The DNA for the CDR3 is TGCGCCAGCAGCTTGGACCAGCCCCAGCATTTT.

In this sample, this clone turned up many times. V and J are TRBV5-4 and TRBJ2-3; D remains unclear. V was pared by 0 bases and J by 0 bases, with 8 bases between. Germline V lookup: CDR1 SGHNT, CDR2 YYREEE (reference sequence). The CDR3 covers 15 residues. Here the CDR3 reads CASSLDVSSTDTQYF. The CDR3, as DNA: TGTGCCAGCAGCTTGGACGTCTCTAGCACAGATACGCAGTATTTT.

A few counts support this clone. V is TRBV2 and J is TRBJ1-5; D is unclear. V shed 4 bases and J shed 4 bases, with 8 bases lying between them. The CDR3 is 13 amino acids. CDR1 is SNHLY and CDR2 is FYNNEI in the germline V gene. The CDR3 DNA reads TGTGCCAGCAGTGGAACAACAAATCAGCCCCAGCATTTT. Protein: CASSGTTNQPQHF.

The chain has TRBV28 and TRBJ1-5; D ambiguous. Germline CDR1 MDHEN, CDR2 SYDVKM. The CDR3 is 14 amino acids. V was shortened by 10 bases and J by 2 bases, with 15 bases between the two germline ends. The CDR3 protein is CATYSLGRNQPQHF. The CDR3 nucleotides are TGTGCCACTTATTCACTCGGGCGCAATCAGCCCCAGCATTTT.

The chain joins TRBV7-3 to TRBJ2-1; 8 bases map to TRBD2. CDR3 size: 17 residues. Germline V CDR1 and CDR2: SGHTA, FQGTGA. The trim removed 4 bases at V and 6 bases at J, leaving 14 bases unmatched. CDR3 bases: TGTGCCAGCAGCTCCGTGGAGGGGCAGCGGGAGATCAATGAGCAGTTCTTC. The encoded protein is CASSSVEGQREINEQFF. Complete variable domain (other parts from reference TRBV7-3 and TRBJ2-1): GAGVSQTPSNKVTEKGKYVELRCDPISGHTALYWYRQSLGQGPEFLIYFQGTGAADDSGLPNDRFFAVRPEGSVSTLKIQRTERGDSAVYLCASSSVEGQREINEQFFGPGTRLTVL.